This T cell receptor (beta chain) was recovered during a study of blood T cell repertoires in COVID-19. Turning to the study itself: The study drew acute and convalescent COVID-19 samples from the United States, Italy and Spain.

The J segment lost 0 bases and the V segment lost 3 bases, leaving 4 bases of the junction unmatched. The length of the CDR3 is 17 residues. Germline V gives CDR1 MGHRA, CDR2 YSYEKL. Generated by immunoSEQ multiplex PCR, the TCRdb table keeps only in-frame clones and is missing some. The repertoire holds 100,000 to 150,000 clones, around four fifths seen once, with around 6% in the top ten. The chain couples TRBV4-1 to TRBJ2-1, with 11 bases that match TRBD2. The sequencing input was peripheral blood. This receptor was taken from a man aged 55 to 70 with acute or convalescent COVID-19. The CDR3: CASSHLTSGGSYNEQFF. CDR3 nucleotide sequence: TGCGCCAGCAGCCATCTTACTAGCGGGGGCTCCTACAATGAGCAGTTCTTC.